The present TCR beta chain was sequenced within a study of tumor and adjacent non-tumor tissue in lung cancer. General study points: Top 100 clones took a larger repertoire share in normal lung. TCR diversity was significantly greater in tumor than normal lung tissue.

Note on this clonotype: Its antigen is still unknown. The junction departs from the called germline gene at one end, perhaps through a read error.

The CDR3 totals 12 residues. Germline V gene lookup returns CDR1 ENHRY and CDR2 SYGVKD. The library came from three nested PCR rounds adapted from ARM-PCR protocols. A single record per CDR3 protein comes from TCRdb applying MiXCR to the multiplex PCR reads. The sample carries roughly 120,000 distinct CDR3 sequences, about 75% recorded once. This sample's RNA came from whole unsorted tissue. Chemotherapy-naive patients with new lung cancer underwent thoracic surgery in China, August–late 2014. The chain carries TRBV10-3 and TRBJ2-5; a possible D gene is TRBD1 (6 bases). The sequence derives from a woman in her fifties or sixties with non-small cell lung cancer. The source material was lung tumor tissue. The CDR3: CATLGASETQYF. The CDR3 DNA reads TGTGCCACGCTGGGGGCGTCGGAGACTCAGTACTTC.